These T cell receptor beta chains were read from a single sample in a study of T cells in Graves' hyperthyroidism and ophthalmopathy. TCRdb independently ran MiXCR on the multiplex PCR reads; one entry per CDR3 protein. The data contain hundreds of thousands of distinct CDR3 sequences, just under 20% of them singletons. Sequenced input: blood. The receptors come from a man aged 35-49 years with Graves' ophthalmopathy. CDR3s include the opening cysteine and the closing phenylalanine or tryptophan. Fields, in order: J gene, clone size, V gene, D gene, CDR3 DNA, CDR3 protein. D genes are given only for firm matches. A row's size may be missing; if present it is once, few, many or a size class.

>TRBJ2-7|many|TRBV6-2/TRBV6-3|.
TGTGCCAGCAGTTACGTCAGTGGCGGCTATTCCTACGAGCAGTACTTC
CASSYVSGGYSYEQYF
>TRBJ1-5|.|TRBV12-3/TRBV12-4|.
TGTGCCAGCACGGCGCAGCGCAATCAGCCCCAGCATTTT
CASTAQRNQPQHF
>TRBJ2-1|few|TRBV14|.
TGTGCCAGCAGCCCCCGGAGGGGCTACAATGAGCAGTTCTTC
CASSPRRGYNEQFF
>TRBJ2-6|few|TRBV4-3|TRBD2
TGCGCCAGCAGCCAGGAGCTGACTAGCGGGTACTCTGGGGCCAACGTCCTGACTTTC
CASSQELTSGYSGANVLTF
>TRBJ2-1|.|TRBV9|TRBD2
TGTGCCAGCAGCTACGGGGGGGATTCCTACAATGAGCAGTTCTTC
CASSYGGDSYNEQFF
>TRBJ1-1|once|TRBV12-5|.
TGTGCTAGTGGTTTGGTTTTGGGGGGTTGGACTGAAGCTTTCTTT
CASGLVLGGWTEAFF
>TRBJ1-1|few|TRBV5-1|.
TGCGCCAGCAGCACGAAGGTGAACACTGAAGCTTTCTTT
CASSTKVNTEAFF
>TRBJ2-3|.|TRBV11-2|.
TGTGCCAGCAGCCGTGTGGGGGCCCCGGGTACGCAGTATTTT
CASSRVGAPGTQYF
>TRBJ2-1|many|TRBV5-1|.
TGCGCCAGCAGCTTGCGGACTACCTACAATGAGCAGTTCTTC
CASSLRTTYNEQFF
>TRBJ1-5|.|TRBV20-1|.
TGCAGTGCTAGAAGGGGAGGGAGTCAGCCCCAGCATTTT
CSARRGGSQPQHF
>TRBJ2-2|many|TRBV18|TRBD1
TGTGCCAGCTCACCACTCCCAGCAGGACAGGGGAACACCGGGGAGCTGTTTTTT
CASSPLPAGQGNTGELFF
>TRBJ2-1|many|TRBV11-1|TRBD2
TGTGCCAGCAGCTTACGGGGGGGTTCCTACAATGAGCAGTTCTTC
CASSLRGGSYNEQFF
>TRBJ2-5|few|TRBV4-3|TRBD2
TGCGCCAGCAGCCAAGCGCGACTAGCTGGCCAAGAGACCCAGTACTTC
CASSQARLAGQETQYF
>TRBJ2-7|many|TRBV11-2|.
TGTGCCAGCAGCTTAAAGGGGGGCCCTTTGTACGAGCAGTACTTC
CASSLKGGPLYEQYF
>TRBJ2-7|many|TRBV6-1|TRBD1
TGTGCCAGCAGAAAGGCGACAGGGACATCCTACGAGCAGTACTTC
CASRKATGTSYEQYF
>TRBJ2-1|many|TRBV28|TRBD2
TGTGCCAGCAGTTTGGGTAGCGGGCTGAATGAGCAGTTCTTC
CASSLGSGLNEQFF
>TRBJ1-2|few|TRBV15|.
TGTGCCACCAGCCAGGCCCGGAACACCTATGGCTACACCTTC
CATSQARNTYGYTF
>TRBJ1-1|.|TRBV19|.
TGTGCCAGTAGTCCAACCGGGACCCCGAACGCTGAAGCTTTCTTT
CASSPTGTPNAEAFF
>TRBJ1-1|.|TRBV7-9|.
TGTGCCAGCAGCATGGGGCTAACCACTGAAGCTTTCTTT
CASSMGLTTEAFF
>TRBJ1-2|.|TRBV6-5|.
TGTGCCAGCAGCCTACAGGGCCATGGCTACACCTTC
CASSLQGHGYTF
>TRBJ1-2|many|TRBV30|TRBD1
TGTGCCTGGAGATCGTTTGTCGGACAAGGGGGCCGTAACTATGGCTACACCTTC
CAWRSFVGQGGRNYGYTF
>TRBJ2-3|.|TRBV10-3|TRBD1
TGTGCCATCAGCGCCCAGGGGGAGGATACGCAGTATTTT
CAISAQGEDTQYF
>TRBJ2-1|few|TRBV7-3|TRBD1
TGTGCCAGCAGCCCCGGACAGGGACCCCTCGGTGAGCAGTTCTTC
CASSPGQGPLGEQFF
>TRBJ2-5|.|TRBV15|TRBD1
TGTGCCACCAGCAGAGGGGACAGCGGAGAGACCCAGTACTTC
CATSRGDSGETQYF
>TRBJ1-2|many|TRBV30|TRBD1
TGTGCCTGGAGACCTAGGGACAGCTATGGCTACACCTTC
CAWRPRDSYGYTF
>TRBJ2-7|many|TRBV24-1|TRBD1
TGTGCCACCAGTGAGTCCGGGACAGAAGACTACGAGCAGTACTTC
CATSESGTEDYEQYF
>TRBJ2-3|few|TRBV7-9|TRBD2
TGTGCCAGCAGTTCGCCCGGGACTAGCATACATACGCAGTATTTT
CASSSPGTSIHTQYF